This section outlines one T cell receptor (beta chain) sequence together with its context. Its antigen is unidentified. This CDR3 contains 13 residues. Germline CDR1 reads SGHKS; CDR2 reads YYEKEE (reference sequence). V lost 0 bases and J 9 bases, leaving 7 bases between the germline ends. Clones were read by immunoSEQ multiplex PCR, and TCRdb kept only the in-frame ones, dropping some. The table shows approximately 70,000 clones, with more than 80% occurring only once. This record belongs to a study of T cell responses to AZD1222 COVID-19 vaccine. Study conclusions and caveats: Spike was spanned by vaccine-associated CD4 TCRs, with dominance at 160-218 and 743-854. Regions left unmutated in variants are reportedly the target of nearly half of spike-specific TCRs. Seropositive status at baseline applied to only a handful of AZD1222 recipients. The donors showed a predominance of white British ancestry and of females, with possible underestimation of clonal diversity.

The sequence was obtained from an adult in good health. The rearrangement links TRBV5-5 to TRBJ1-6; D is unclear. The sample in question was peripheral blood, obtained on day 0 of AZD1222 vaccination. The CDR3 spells CASSLGSSSPLHF. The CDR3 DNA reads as TGTGCCAGCAGCTTGGGATCCAGTTCACCCCTCCACTTT.